This entry describes one T cell receptor (beta chain). As yet, its antigen is unknown. The data stem from a study of CD8 T cells in ankylosing spondylitis. Whole-study results and caveats: The study looked at matched synovial fluid samples from ankylosing spondylitis patients. Disease-linked clones were reported to be significantly enriched there. Seven to nine highly homologous variants formed a TCR beta motif that appeared characteristic of ankylosing spondylitis blood.

A quantitative 5'-RACE method, one with molecular barcodes, was used to make TCR beta libraries. TCRdb redid the calling of the 5' RACE reads with MiXCR, one entry per CDR3 protein. The sample shows under 850,000 distinct CDR3 sequences, around 19% of them seen only once. The CDR3 covers 17 residues. V lost 7 bases and J lost 0; bases outside the gene matches: 11. Germline CDR1 reads MGHRA; CDR2 reads YSYEKL. Sequencing used blood, either unsorted or a sorted T cell fraction (not recorded which). This receptor was identified in a male donor with ankylosing spondylitis. The chain carries TRBV4-1 and TRBJ2-3; 9 bases align to TRBD2. The CDR3 protein is CASTLASTSGSTDTQYF. The CDR3 coding sequence is TGCGCCAGCACCCTCGCCTCCACTAGCGGGAGCACAGATACGCAGTATTTT.